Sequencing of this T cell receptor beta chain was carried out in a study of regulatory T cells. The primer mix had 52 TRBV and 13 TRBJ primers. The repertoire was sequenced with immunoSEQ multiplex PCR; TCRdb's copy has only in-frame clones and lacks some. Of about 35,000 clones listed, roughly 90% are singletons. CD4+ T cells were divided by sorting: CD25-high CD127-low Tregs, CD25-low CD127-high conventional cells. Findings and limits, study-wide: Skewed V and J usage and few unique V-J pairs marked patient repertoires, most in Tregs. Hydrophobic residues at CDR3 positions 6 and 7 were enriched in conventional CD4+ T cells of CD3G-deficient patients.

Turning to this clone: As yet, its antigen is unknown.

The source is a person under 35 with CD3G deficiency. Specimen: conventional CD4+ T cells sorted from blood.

CDR3 DNA: TGTGCCAGCAGTTTGGGGGACTATCGAGAAAAACTGTTTTTT. Translating gives CASSLGDYREKLFF. The chain employs TRBV27 and TRBJ1-4; a weak D match, TRBD1 (5 bases). CDR1 MNHEY and CDR2 SMNVEV come from the germline V gene (reference sequence). CDR3 size: 14 residues. The V gene lost 3 bases and the J gene lost 8 bases, with 13 bases spanning the gap.